This T cell receptor beta chain was profiled in a study of shared clonotypes between healthy human individuals. The CDR3 is 15 residues long. Looked up from germline, CDR1 is MNHNS and CDR2 is SASEGT. Trimming cost V 1 base and J 6 bases, with 15 bases left between them. This clone has just a few counts. Execution of the assay was at deep level. The table came from immunoSEQ multiplex PCR; TCRdb's copy has only in-frame clones and leaves some out. The data hold over a million clones, with 65% to 80% observed a single time. This TCR was recovered from a young man in good health. The sequenced material came from memory CD4+ T cells sorted from blood. Subset meaning: CD45RA-negative fraction. The rearrangement links TRBV6-1 to TRBJ1-2, with D uncertain. CDR3 nucleotide sequence: TGTGCCAGCAGTGAAGGCCCGGGGAGTGGCAATGGCTACACCTTC. It yields the protein CASSEGPGSGNGYTF.